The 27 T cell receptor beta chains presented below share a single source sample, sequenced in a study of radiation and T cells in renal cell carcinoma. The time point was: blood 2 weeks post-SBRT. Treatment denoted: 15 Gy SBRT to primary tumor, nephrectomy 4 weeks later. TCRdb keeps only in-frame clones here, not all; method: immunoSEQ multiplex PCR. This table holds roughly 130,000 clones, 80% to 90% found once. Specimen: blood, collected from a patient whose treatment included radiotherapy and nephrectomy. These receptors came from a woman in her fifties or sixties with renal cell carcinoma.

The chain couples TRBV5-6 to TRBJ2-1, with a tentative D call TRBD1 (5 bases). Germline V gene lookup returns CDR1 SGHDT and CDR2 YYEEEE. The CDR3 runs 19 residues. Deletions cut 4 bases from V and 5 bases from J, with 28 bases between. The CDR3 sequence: CASSRPGPFTGAAHNEQFF. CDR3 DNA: TGTGCCAGCAGCCGTCCCGGCCCCTTTACAGGTGCAGCCCACAATGAGCAGTTCTTC.

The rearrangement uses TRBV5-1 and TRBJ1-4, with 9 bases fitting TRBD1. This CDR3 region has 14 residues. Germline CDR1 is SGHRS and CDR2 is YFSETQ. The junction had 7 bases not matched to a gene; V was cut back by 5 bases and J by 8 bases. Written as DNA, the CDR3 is TGCGCCAGCAGAAGGGACAGGGAGCCCGAAAAACTGTTTTTT. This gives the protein CASRRDREPEKLFF.

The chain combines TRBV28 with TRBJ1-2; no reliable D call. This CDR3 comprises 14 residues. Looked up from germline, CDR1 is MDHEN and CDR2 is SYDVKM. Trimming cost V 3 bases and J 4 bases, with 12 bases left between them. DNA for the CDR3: TGTGCCAGCAGTTTGGGCAGAAGAATCTATGGCTACACCTTC. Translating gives CASSLGRRIYGYTF.

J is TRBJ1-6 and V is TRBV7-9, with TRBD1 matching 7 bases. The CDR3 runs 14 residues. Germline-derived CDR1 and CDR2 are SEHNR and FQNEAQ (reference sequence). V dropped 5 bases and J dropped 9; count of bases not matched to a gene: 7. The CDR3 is CASSKTGYGSPLHF. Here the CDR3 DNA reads TGTGCCAGCAGCAAGACAGGGTATGGTTCACCCCTCCACTTT.

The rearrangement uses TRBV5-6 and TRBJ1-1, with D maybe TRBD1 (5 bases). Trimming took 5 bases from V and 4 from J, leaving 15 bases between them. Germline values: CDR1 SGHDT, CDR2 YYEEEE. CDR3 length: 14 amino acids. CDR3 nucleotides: TGTGCCAGCAGAACGGGGGGTTCGATCACTGAAGCTTTCTTT. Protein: CASRTGGSITEAFF.

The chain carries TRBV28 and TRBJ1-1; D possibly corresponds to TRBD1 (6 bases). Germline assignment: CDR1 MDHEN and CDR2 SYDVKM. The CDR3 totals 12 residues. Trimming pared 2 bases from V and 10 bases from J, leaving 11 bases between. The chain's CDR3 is CASSLPRTVAFF. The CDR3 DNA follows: TGTGCCAGCAGTTTACCCCGGACAGTAGCTTTCTTT.

The CDR3 reads CASSQAQETQYF. CDR3 bases: TGTGCCAGTAGCCAGGCCCAAGAGACCCAGTACTTC. The V gene is TRBV19, the J gene TRBJ2-5; D unresolved. Trimming pared 6 bases from V and 1 base from J, leaving 6 bases between. Germline V gene data show CDR1 as LNHDA and CDR2 as SQIVND (reference sequence). This CDR3 has 12 residues.

The CDR3 sequence: CASSLARGGETQYF. The CDR3 DNA reads TGTGCCAGCAGCTTGGCCCGGGGCGGGGAGACCCAGTACTTC. The gene calls are TRBV7-2 and TRBJ2-5, with D perhaps given as TRBD1 or TRBD2 (5 bases each). Per the germline V gene, CDR1 is SGHTA and CDR2 is FQGNSA. The CDR3 length is 14 residues. With 3 bases removed from V and 5 bases from J, the gap between germline ends came to 13 bases.

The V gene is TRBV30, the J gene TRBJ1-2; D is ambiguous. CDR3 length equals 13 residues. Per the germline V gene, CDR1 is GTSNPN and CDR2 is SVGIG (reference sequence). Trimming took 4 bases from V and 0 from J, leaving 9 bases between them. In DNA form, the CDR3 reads TGTGCCTGGAAGAAGGCTTCTAACTATGGCTACACCTTC. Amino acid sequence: CAWKKASNYGYTF.

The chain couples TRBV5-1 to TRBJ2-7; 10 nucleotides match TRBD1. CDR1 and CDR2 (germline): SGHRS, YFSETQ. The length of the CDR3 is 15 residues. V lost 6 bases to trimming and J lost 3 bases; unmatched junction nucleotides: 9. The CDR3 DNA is TGCGCCAGCATGGCAAGGGGACAGGGGTTCTACGAGCAGTACTTC. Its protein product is CASMARGQGFYEQYF. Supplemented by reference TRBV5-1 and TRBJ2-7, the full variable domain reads KAGVTQTPRYLIKTRGQQVTLSCSPISGHRSVSWYQQTPGQGLQFLFEYFSETQRNKGNFPGRFSGRQFSNSRSEMNVSTLELGDSALYLCASMARGQGFYEQYFGPGTRLTVT.

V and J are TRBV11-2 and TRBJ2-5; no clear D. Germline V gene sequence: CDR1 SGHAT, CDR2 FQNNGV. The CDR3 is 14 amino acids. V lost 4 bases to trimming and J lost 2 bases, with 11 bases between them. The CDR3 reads CASSWGTAQETQYF. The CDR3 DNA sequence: TGTGCCAGCAGCTGGGGAACGGCACAAGAGACCCAGTACTTC. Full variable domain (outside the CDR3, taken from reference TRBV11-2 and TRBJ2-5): EAGVAQSPRYKIIEKRQSVAFWCNPISGHATLYWYQQILGQGPKLLIQFQNNGVVDDSQLPKDRFSAERLKGVDSTLKIQPAKLEDSAVYLCASSWGTAQETQYFGPGTRLLVL.

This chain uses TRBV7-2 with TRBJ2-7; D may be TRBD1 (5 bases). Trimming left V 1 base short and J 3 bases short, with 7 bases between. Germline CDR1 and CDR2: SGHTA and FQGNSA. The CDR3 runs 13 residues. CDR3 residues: CASSLGQNYEQYF. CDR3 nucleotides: TGTGCCAGCAGCTTAGGACAGAACTACGAGCAGTACTTC.

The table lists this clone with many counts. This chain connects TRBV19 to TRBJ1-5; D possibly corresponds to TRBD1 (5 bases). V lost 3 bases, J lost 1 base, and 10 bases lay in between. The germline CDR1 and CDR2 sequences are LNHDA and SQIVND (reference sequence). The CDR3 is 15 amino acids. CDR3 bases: TGTGCCAGTAGTATGTACGGGGCCAGCAATCAGCCCCAGCATTTT. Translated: CASSMYGASNQPQHF.

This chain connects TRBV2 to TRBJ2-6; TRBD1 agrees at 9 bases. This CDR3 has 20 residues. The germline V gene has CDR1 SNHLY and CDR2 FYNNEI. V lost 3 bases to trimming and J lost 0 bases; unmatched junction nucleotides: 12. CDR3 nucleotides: TGTGCCAGCAGTGATCGAGGGACAGGGACCCGTCTCTCTGGGGCCAACGTCCTGACTTTC. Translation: CASSDRGTGTRLSGANVLTF.

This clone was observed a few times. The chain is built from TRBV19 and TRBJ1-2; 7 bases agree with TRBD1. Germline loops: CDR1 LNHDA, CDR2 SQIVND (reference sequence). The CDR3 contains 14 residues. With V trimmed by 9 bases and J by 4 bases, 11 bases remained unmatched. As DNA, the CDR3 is TGTGCCAGCACGGACAGGCCCGCCGCCTATGGCTACACCTTC. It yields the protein CASTDRPAAYGYTF.

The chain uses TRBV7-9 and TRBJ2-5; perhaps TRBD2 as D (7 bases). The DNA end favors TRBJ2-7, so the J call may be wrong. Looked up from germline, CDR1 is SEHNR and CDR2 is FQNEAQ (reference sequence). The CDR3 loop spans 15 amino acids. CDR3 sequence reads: CASSPPLGGGGEQYF. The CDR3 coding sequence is TGTGCCAGCAGCCCCCCCTTAGGGGGGGGCGGCGAGCAGTACTTC.

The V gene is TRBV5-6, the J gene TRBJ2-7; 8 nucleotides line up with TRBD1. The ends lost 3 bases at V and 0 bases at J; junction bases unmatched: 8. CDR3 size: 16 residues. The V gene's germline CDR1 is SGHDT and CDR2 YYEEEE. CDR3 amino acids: CASSYPWTGNSYEQYF. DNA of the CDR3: TGTGCCAGCAGCTACCCTTGGACAGGGAACTCCTACGAGCAGTACTTC.

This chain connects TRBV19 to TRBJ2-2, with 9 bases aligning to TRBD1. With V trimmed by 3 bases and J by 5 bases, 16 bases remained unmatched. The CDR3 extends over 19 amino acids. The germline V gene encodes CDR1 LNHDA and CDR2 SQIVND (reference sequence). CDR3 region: CASSIRAPGQGLGTGELFF. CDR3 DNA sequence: TGTGCCAGTAGTATTCGAGCGCCGGGACAGGGCTTAGGGACCGGGGAGCTGTTTTTT. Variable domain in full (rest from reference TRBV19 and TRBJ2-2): DGGITQSPKYLFRKEGQNVTLSCEQNLNHDAMYWYRQDPGQGLRLIYYSQIVNDFQKGDIAEGYSVSREKKESFPLTVTSAQKNPTAFYLCASSIRAPGQGLGTGELFFGEGSRLTVL.

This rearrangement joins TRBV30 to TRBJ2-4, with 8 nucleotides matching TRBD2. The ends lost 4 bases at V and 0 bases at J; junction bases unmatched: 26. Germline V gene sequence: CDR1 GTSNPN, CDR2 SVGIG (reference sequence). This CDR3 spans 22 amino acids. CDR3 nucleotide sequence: TGTGCCTGGAACCCGTACATTGGTCTGACTAGCGCGACGCAGATAGCCAAAAACATTCAGTACTTC. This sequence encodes CAWNPYIGLTSATQIAKNIQYF.

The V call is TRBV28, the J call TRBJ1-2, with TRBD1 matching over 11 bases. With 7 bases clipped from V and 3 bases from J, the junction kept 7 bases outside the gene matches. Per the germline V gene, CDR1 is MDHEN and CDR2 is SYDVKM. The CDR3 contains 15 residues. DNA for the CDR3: TGTGCCAGCACCTTAATGGACAGGGGGCACTATGGCTACACCTTC. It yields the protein CASTLMDRGHYGYTF.

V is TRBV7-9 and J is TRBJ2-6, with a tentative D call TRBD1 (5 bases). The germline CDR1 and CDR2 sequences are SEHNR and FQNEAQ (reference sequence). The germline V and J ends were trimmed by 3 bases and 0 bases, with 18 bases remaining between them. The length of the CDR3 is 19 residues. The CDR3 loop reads CASSFWIGAGLSGANVLTF. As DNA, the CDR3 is TGTGCCAGCAGCTTTTGGATAGGGGCAGGTCTCTCTGGGGCCAACGTCCTGACTTTC.

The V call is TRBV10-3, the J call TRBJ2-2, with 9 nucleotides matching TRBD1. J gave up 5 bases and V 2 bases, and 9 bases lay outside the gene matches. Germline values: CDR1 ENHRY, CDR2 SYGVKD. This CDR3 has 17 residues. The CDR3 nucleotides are TGTGCCATCAGTGAGCCCAGGGGGACAGGGAAAACCGGGGAGCTGTTTTTT. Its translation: CAISEPRGTGKTGELFF.

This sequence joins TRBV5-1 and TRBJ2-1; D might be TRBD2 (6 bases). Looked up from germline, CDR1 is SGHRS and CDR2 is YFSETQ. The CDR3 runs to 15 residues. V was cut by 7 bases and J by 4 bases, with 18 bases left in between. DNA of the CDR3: TGCGCCAGCTTGGGGGGAGGTTCGGGATACAATGAGCAGTTCTTC. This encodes CASLGGGSGYNEQFF.

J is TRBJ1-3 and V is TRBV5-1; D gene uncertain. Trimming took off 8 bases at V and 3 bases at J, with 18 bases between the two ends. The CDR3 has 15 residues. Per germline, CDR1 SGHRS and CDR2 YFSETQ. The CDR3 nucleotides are TGCGCCAGGGTGGATCTAAGAGTCTATGGAAACACCATATATTTT. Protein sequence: CARVDLRVYGNTIYF.

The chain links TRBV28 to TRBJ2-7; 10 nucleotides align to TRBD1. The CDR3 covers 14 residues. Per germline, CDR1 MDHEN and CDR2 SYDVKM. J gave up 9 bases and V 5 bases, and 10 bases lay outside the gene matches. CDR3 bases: TGTGCCAGCAGTCAAGCCGGGACAGGGGCTCTGCAGTACTTC. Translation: CASSQAGTGALQYF. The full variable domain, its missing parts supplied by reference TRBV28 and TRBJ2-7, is DVKVTQSSRYLVKRTGEKVFLECVQDMDHENMFWYRQDPGLGLRLIYFSYDVKMKEKGDIPEGYSVSREKKERFSLILESASTNQTSMYLCASSQAGTGALQYFGPGTRLTVT.

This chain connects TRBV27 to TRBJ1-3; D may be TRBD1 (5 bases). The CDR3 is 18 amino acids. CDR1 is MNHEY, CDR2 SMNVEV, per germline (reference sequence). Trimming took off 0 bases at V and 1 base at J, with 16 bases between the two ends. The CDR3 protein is CASSLSASGGGSGNTIYF. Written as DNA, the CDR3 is TGTGCCAGCAGTTTATCGGCTTCTGGGGGTGGTTCTGGAAACACCATATATTTT.

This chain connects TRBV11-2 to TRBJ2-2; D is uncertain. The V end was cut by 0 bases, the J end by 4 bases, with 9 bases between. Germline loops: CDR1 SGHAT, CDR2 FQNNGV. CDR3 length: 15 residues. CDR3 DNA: TGTGCCAGCAGCTTAGATGGCTGGCCCACCGGGGAGCTGTTTTTT. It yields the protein CASSLDGWPTGELFF. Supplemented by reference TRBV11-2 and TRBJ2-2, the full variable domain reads EAGVAQSPRYKIIEKRQSVAFWCNPISGHATLYWYQQILGQGPKLLIQFQNNGVVDDSQLPKDRFSAERLKGVDSTLKIQPAKLEDSAVYLCASSLDGWPTGELFFGEGSRLTVL.